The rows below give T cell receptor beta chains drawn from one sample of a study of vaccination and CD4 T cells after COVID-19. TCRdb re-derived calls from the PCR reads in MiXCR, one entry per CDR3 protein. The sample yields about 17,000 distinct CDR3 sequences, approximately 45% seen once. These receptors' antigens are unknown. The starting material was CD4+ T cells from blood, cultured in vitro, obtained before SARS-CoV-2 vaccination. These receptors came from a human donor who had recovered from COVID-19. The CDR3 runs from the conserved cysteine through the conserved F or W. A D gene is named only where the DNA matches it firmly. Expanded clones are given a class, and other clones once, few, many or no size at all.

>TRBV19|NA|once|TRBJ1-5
TGTGCCAGTAGTATATCCGGGGGGGATCAGCCCCAGCATTTT
CASSISGGDQPQHF
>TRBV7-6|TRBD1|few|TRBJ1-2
TGTGCCAGCAGCTTAGTCTCCGGACAGGGGGGCTACACCTTC
CASSLVSGQGGYTF
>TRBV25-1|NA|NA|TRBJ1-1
TGTGCCAGCAGTGCACCTAACCGGGGGGTCTCGAACACTGAAGCTTTCTTT
CASSAPNRGVSNTEAFF
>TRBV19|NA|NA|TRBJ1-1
TGTGCCAGTAGTATAGCGGTAAGGGGCGGCGGAACTGAAGCTTTCTTT
CASSIAVRGGGTEAFF
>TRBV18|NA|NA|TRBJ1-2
TGTGCCAGCTCACCATCCAGGGGATATCATAAGGATGGCTACACCTTC
CASSPSRGYHKDGYTF
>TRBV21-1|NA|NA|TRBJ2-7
TGTGCCAGCAGCGCAGGGGCTCGACTAGCCGTCACCTACGAGCAGTACTTC
CASSAGARLAVTYEQYF
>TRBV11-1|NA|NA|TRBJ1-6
TGTGCCAGCAGCAGGTCGGGGAATAATTCACCCCTCCACTTT
CASSRSGNNSPLHF
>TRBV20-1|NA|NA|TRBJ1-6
TGCAGTGCTAGAGATCTGTTGAACGGACTAAATTCACCCCTCCACTTT
CSARDLLNGLNSPLHF
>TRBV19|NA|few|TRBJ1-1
TGTGCCAGTAGAACCCTGGACACCGTTTCCCCCACTGAAGCTTTCTTT
CASRTLDTVSPTEAFF
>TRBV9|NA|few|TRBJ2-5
TGTGCCAGCAGCGTCGGTGGGCTAATTAGGGAGACCCAGTACTTC
CASSVGGLIRETQYF
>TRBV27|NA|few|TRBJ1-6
TGTGCCAGCAGTTTTAGGGTCCTTACCAATTCACCCCTCCACTTT
CASSFRVLTNSPLHF
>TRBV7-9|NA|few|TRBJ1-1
TGTGCCAGCAGCTCCCCACGCAGGCTAATGAACACTGAAGCTTTCTTT
CASSSPRRLMNTEAFF
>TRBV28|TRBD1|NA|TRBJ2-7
TGTGCCAGCAGTTTTCCGACAGGGATCTCCTACGAGCAGTACTTC
CASSFPTGISYEQYF
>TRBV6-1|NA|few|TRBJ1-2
TGTGCCAGCAGGGACAGCGGCTATGGCTACACCTTC
CASRDSGYGYTF
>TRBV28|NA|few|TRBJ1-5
TGTGCCAGCACCCGCCTGGACGGTAACAATCAGCCCCAGCATTTT
CASTRLDGNNQPQHF
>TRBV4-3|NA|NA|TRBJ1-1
TGCGCCAGCAGCCAAGATCGGTATTCGATGAATGCTTTCTTT
CASSQDRYSMNAFF
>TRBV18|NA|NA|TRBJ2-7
TGTGCCAGCTCACGGCAGGTACATGCCGAGCAGTACTTC
CASSRQVHAEQYF
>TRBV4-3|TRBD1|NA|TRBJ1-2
TGCGCCAGCAGCCAAGTGTCCGGGACAGGGGCCTATGGCTACACCTTC
CASSQVSGTGAYGYTF
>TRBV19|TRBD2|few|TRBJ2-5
TGTGCCAGTAGTGGGGTAGCGGGACCGGGGGCCCAGTACTTC
CASSGVAGPGAQYF
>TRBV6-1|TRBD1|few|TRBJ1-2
TGTGCCAGCAGTGAAGAATCGACAGGGTCCTATGGCTACACCTTC
CASSEESTGSYGYTF
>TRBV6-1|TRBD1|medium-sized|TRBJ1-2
TGTGCCAGCAGTGACAGAGACAGGGCGGGTGGCTACACCTTC
CASSDRDRAGGYTF
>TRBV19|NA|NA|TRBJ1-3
TGTGCCAGTAGTATGGGGGGTACGGACACCATATATTTT
CASSMGGTDTIYF
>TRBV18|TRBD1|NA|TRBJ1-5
TGTGCCAGCTCACCCGACAGGGGTGGCAATCAGCCCCAGCATTTT
CASSPDRGGNQPQHF
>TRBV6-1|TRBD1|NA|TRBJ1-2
TGTGCCAGCAGTGATCCGGGACAGGGAAACTATGGCTACACCTTC
CASSDPGQGNYGYTF
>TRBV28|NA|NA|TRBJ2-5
TGTGCCAGCATCGGGACACTCCAAGAGACCCAGTACTTC
CASIGTLQETQYF
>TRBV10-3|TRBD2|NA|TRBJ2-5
TGTGCCATCAGTGACGGGACTAGCGGGGAGACCCAGTACTTC
CAISDGTSGETQYF
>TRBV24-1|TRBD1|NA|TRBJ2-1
TGTGCCACCAGTGACCGCCTGACAGGGGGGAGCTCCTACAATGAGCAGTTCTTC
CATSDRLTGGSSYNEQFF
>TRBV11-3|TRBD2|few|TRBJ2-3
TGTGCCAGCAGCCAAGCGGGGGCCACCACAGATACGCAGTATTTT
CASSQAGATTDTQYF
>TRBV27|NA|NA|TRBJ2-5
TGTGCCAGCAGCTTCTCAGGAGAGACCCAGTACTTC
CASSFSGETQYF
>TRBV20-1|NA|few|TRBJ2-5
TGCAGTGCTTATAGCGCGACGGCAATCGAGACCCAGTACTTC
CSAYSATAIETQYF
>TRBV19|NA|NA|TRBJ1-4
TGTGCCAGTAGCACCAACAGTGGTAACGAAAAACTGTTTTTT
CASSTNSGNEKLFF
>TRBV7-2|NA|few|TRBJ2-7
TGTGCCAGCAGCTTATCCCCCCCCGGACACTCCTACGAGCAGTACTTC
CASSLSPPGHSYEQYF
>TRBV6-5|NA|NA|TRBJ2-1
TGTGCCAGCAGTTACGAGAGCGGCGGCCCCGATGAGCAGTTCTTC
CASSYESGGPDEQFF
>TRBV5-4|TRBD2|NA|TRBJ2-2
TGTGCCAGCAGCCCGGGACTAGCGGGGGGGCGGAACACCGGGGAGCTGTTTTTT
CASSPGLAGGRNTGELFF
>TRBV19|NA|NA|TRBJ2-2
TGTGCCAGTAGTTCGCCGGGGTGGGGTAGTTCGAACACCGGGGAGCTGTTTTTT
CASSSPGWGSSNTGELFF
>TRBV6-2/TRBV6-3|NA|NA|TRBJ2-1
TGTGCCAGCACCCGGAACGGGGCGGGAGAGCAGTTCTTC
CASTRNGAGEQFF
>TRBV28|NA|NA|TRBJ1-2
TGTGCCAGCAGTGAAGGCGACAGGCTCTATGGCTACACCTTC
CASSEGDRLYGYTF
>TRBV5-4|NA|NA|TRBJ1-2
TGTGCCAGCAGCTTAAGTGGGCGCGGTGATGGCTACACCTTC
CASSLSGRGDGYTF